A single sample gave rise to the 12 T cell receptor beta chains below, sequenced in a study of early T cells in non-severe SARS-CoV-2 infection. TCRdb passed the 5' RACE reads through MiXCR, listing each CDR3 protein once. The table has about 88,000 distinct CDR3 sequences, under 15% seen once; the top ten hold 4.5% to 7%. Sequenced material: whole blood. The receptors shown here come from an adult who was a healthcare worker with PCR-confirmed SARS-CoV-2 infection or an uninfected control (not recorded which).

This clonotype was counted between two and nine times. J is TRBJ2-3 and V is TRBV28; D possibly corresponds to TRBD1 (5 bases). The CDR3 spans 16 residues. CDR1 and CDR2 (germline): MDHEN, SYDVKM. Deletions cut 6 bases from V and 0 bases from J, with 16 bases between. The CDR3 sequence: CASSPYTGKSTDTQYF. The CDR3 DNA follows: TGTGCCAGCAGCCCATACACAGGAAAAAGCACAGATACGCAGTATTTT. The full variable domain, in which reference TRBV28 and TRBJ2-3 provide the parts outside the CDR3, is DVKVTQSSRYLVKRTGEKVFLECVQDMDHENMFWYRQDPGLGLRLIYFSYDVKMKEKGDIPEGYSVSREKKERFSLILESASTNQTSMYLCASSPYTGKSTDTQYFGPGTRLTVL.

This clonotype was seen repeatedly, ten times or more. The CDR3 DNA is TGCGCCAGCAGTGAGTCTCTGGGGGCGGGCTACAATGAGCAGTTCTTC. It specifies CASSESLGAGYNEQFF. V and J are TRBV10-1 and TRBJ2-1; possibly TRBD1 for D (6 bases). The germline gives CDR1 WNHNN, CDR2 SYGVQD (reference sequence). V lost 0 bases and J lost 3, with 12 bases in between. The CDR3 extends over 16 amino acids.

The chain is built from TRBV5-1 and TRBJ1-1; D is perhaps TRBD1 (5 bases). The V end was cut by 3 bases, the J end by 7 bases, with 10 bases between. Germline V gene data show CDR1 as SGHRS and CDR2 as YFSETQ. The CDR3 consists of 12 residues. The CDR3: CASSYQGIEAFF. CDR3 nucleotides: TGCGCCAGCAGCTACCAGGGAATTGAAGCTTTCTTT.

This clonotype turned up a few times. This chain uses TRBV7-9 with TRBJ2-2; D perhaps matches TRBD2 (5 bases). The CDR3 is 14 amino acids. The germline V gene has CDR1 SEHNR and CDR2 FQNEAQ (reference sequence). Trimming stripped 5 bases from V and 5 bases from J, with 12 bases between. The CDR3 nucleotides are TGTGCCAGCAGCCGAGGGCGGAGAACCGGGGAGCTGTTTTTT. This codes for CASSRGRRTGELFF.

This chain connects TRBV28 to TRBJ1-2; possible D gene TRBD1, 6 bases. In germline, CDR1 is MDHEN, CDR2 SYDVKM. CDR3 length: 14 residues. Between the trimmed V and J ends, which lost 7 bases and 8 bases, there was a span of 20 bases. CDR3 nucleotide sequence: TGTGCCAGCACCCCTGGCAGGGGACTTGGGGGCTACACCTTC. This gives the protein CASTPGRGLGGYTF.

The chain joins TRBV6-2 or TRBV6-3 to TRBJ2-5; the D call may be TRBD1 or TRBD2 (5 bases each). CDR1 and CDR2 (germline): MNHEY, SVGEGT. The CDR3 spans 12 residues. Trimming cost V 3 bases and J 7 bases, with 9 bases left between them. DNA of the CDR3: TGTGCCAGCAGTTATTCGGGGCGGACCCAGTACTTC. Protein product: CASSYSGRTQYF.

Worth noting for this clonotype: A read error may produce the germline difference seen at one junction end. J is TRBJ2-3 and V is TRBV28; 9 nucleotides line up with TRBD2. This CDR3 contains 13 residues. Per the germline V gene, CDR1 is MDHEN and CDR2 is SYDVKM. The CDR3 loop is CYQASGMANTQYF. For the CDR3, the DNA is TGCTACCAGGCTAGCGGGATGGCGAATACGCAGTATTTT.

This rearrangement joins TRBV6-2 or TRBV6-3 to TRBJ1-2; D is possibly TRBD1 (6 bases). Germline CDR1 is MNHEY and CDR2 is SVGEGT. V was clipped by 6 bases and J by 6 bases, with 20 bases between them. The CDR3 spans 15 residues. The CDR3 loop is CASRTTGPKRHGYTF. The CDR3 bases are TGTGCCAGCAGAACCACAGGGCCGAAGCGGCATGGCTACACCTTC.

This clonotype was counted a few times. The chain combines TRBV7-2 with TRBJ1-1, with 7 nucleotides matching TRBD1. Germline assignment: CDR1 SGHTA and CDR2 FQGNSA. The trim removed 7 bases at V and 10 bases at J, leaving 6 bases unmatched. The CDR3 sequence is 11 residues long. The CDR3 coding sequence is TGTGCCAGCACCAGACAGGGAGGAGCTTTCTTT. Translation: CASTRQGGAFF.

The J gene is TRBJ2-1, the V gene TRBV13, with 10 bases matching TRBD2. Trimming took 5 bases from V and 8 from J; bases not matched to a gene: 9. Germline V lookup: CDR1 PRHDT, CDR2 FYEKMQ (reference sequence). CDR3 length: 15 residues. The CDR3 region has the DNA TGTGCCAGCAGCCTAAGAGCGGGAGGGCCAGATGAGCAGTTCTTC. Translated: CASSLRAGGPDEQFF.

The chain uses TRBV28 and TRBJ1-2; D unresolved. The germline V gene encodes CDR1 MDHEN and CDR2 SYDVKM. The CDR3 has 11 residues. Trimming shortened V by 4 bases and J by 9 bases, and 9 bases separated the two germline ends. This CDR3 is CASSYSGRYTF. The DNA for the CDR3 is TGTGCCAGCAGTTACAGTGGGCGCTACACCTTC.

The chain is built from TRBV10-3 and TRBJ2-2, with D perhaps given as TRBD1 or TRBD2 (5 bases each). Germline V gene lookup returns CDR1 ENHRY and CDR2 SYGVKD. V was trimmed by 8 bases and J by 4 bases, leaving 5 bases between them. The CDR3 has 11 residues. Here the CDR3 reads CAIGGTGELFF. The CDR3 DNA follows: TGTGCCATCGGGGGCACCGGGGAGCTGTTTTTT.